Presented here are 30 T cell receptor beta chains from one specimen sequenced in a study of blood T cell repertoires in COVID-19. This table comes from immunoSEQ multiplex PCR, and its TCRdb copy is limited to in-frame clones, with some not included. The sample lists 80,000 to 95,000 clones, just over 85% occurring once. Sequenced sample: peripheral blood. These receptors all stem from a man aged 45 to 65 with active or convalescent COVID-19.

Here the CDR3 reads CASSDGQFSYGYTF. As DNA, the CDR3 is TGTGCCAGCAGTGACGGACAGTTCAGCTATGGCTACACCTTC. This chain uses TRBV6-1 with TRBJ1-2, with TRBD1 as a possible D gene (6 bases). CDR3 length equals 14 residues. Trimming left V 3 bases short and J 4 bases short, with 12 bases between. CDR1 MNHNS and CDR2 SASEGT come from the germline V gene.

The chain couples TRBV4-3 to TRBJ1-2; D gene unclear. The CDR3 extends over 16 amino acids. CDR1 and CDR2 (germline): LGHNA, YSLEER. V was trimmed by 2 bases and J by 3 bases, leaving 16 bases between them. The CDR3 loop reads CASSQPRLEGDYGYTF. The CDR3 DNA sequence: TGCGCCAGCAGCCAACCCCGATTGGAGGGAGACTATGGCTACACCTTC.

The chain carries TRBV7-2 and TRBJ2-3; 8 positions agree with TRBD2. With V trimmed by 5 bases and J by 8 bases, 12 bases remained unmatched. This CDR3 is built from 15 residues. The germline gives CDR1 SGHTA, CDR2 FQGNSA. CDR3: CASSVRAGARGTQYF. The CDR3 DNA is TGTGCCAGCAGCGTCCGAGCGGGAGCCCGCGGTACGCAGTATTTT.

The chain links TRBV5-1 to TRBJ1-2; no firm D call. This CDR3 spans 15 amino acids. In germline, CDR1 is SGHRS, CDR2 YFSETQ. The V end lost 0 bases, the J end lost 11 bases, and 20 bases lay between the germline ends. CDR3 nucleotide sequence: TGCGCCAGCAGCTTGGCCGAGGGATCGCACGAAAGGTACACCTTC. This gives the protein CASSLAEGSHERYTF.

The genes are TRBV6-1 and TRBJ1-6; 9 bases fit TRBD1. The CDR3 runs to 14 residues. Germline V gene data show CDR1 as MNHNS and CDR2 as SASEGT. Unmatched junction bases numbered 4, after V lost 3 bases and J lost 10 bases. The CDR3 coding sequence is TGTGCCAGCAGTGACCGACAGGGGGAGTCACCCCTCCACTTT. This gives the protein CASSDRQGESPLHF.

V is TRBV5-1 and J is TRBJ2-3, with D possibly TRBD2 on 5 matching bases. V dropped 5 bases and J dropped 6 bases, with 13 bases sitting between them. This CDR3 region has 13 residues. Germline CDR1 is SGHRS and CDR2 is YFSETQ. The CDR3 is CASRLGPTDTQYF. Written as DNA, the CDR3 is TGCGCCAGCAGACTAGGACCGACGGATACGCAGTATTTT. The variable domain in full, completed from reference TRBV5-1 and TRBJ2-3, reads KAGVTQTPRYLIKTRGQQVTLSCSPISGHRSVSWYQQTPGQGLQFLFEYFSETQRNKGNFPGRFSGRQFSNSRSEMNVSTLELGDSALYLCASRLGPTDTQYFGPGTRLTVL.

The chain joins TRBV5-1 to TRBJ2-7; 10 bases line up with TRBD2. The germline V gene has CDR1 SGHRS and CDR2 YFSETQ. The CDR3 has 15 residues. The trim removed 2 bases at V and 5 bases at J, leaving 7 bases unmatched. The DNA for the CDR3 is TGCGCCAGCAGCTTAAGCGGGGGGGCCGGGCACGAGCAGTACTTC. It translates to CASSLSGGAGHEQYF.

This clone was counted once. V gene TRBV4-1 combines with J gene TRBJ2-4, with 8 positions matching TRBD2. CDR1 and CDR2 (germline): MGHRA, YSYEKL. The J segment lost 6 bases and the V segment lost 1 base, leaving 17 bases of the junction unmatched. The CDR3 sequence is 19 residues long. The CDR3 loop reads CASSQGFRRGAGAPNIQYF. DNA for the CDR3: TGCGCCAGCAGCCAAGGATTCAGGCGGGGGGCGGGAGCTCCAAACATTCAGTACTTC.

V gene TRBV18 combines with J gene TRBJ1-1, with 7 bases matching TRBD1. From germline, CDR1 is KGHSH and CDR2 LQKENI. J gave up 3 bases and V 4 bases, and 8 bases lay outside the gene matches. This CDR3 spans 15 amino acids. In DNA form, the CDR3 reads TGTGCCAGCTCACAGAGGGGGCTTTCCGACACTGAAGCTTTCTTT. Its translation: CASSQRGLSDTEAFF.

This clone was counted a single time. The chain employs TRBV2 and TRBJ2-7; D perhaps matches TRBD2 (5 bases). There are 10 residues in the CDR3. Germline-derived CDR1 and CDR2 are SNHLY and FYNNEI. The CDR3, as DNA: TGTCCCAATGGAGGCTACGAGCAGTACTTC. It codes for CPNGGYEQYF.

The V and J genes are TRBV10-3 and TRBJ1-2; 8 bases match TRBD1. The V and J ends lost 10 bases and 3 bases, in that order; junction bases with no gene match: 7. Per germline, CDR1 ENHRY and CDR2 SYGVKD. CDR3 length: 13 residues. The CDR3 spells CASQQGQDYGYTF. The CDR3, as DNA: TGTGCCAGTCAACAGGGACAGGACTATGGCTACACCTTC.

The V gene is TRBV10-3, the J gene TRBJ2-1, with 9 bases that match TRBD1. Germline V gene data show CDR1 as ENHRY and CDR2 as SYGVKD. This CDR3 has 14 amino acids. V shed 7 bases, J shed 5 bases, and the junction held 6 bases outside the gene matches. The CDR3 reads CAITPGQGNNEQFF. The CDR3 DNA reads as TGTGCCATCACCCCGGGACAGGGAAACAATGAGCAGTTCTTC.

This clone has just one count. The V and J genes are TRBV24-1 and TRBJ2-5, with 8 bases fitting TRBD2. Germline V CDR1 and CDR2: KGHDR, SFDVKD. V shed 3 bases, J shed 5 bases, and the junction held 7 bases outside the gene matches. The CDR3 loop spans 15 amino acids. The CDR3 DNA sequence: TGTGCCACCAGTGATCCCCGGGGGGGGTTGGAGACCCAGTACTTC. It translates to CATSDPRGGLETQYF.

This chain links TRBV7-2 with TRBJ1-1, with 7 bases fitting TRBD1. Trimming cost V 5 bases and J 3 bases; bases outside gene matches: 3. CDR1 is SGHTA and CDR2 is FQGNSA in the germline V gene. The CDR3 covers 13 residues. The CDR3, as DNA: TGTGCCAGCAGCGAGACAGGGTACACTGAAGCTTTCTTT. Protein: CASSETGYTEAFF.

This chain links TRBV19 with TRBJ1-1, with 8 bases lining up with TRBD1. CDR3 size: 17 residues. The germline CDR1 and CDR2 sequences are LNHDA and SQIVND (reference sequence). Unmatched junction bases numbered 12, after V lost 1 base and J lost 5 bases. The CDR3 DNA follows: TGTGCCAGTAGTATAGCGGGCAGGGGGCTAAACTATACTGAAGCTTTCTTT. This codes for CASSIAGRGLNYTEAFF.

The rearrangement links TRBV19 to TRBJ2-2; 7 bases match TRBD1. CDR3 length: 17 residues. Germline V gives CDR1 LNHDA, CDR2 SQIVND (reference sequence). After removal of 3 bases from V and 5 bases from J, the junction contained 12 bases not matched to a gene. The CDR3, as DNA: TGTGCCAGTAGTATGATACAGGGGTCGTCGGGAACCGGGGAGCTGTTTTTT. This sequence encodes CASSMIQGSSGTGELFF.

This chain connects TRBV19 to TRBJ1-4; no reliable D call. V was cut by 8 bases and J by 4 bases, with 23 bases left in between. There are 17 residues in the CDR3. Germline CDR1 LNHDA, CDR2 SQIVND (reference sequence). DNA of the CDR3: TGTGCCAGTCGTGAAGTGGGGAGTCCAGAGGGTAATGAAAAACTGTTTTTT. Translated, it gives CASREVGSPEGNEKLFF.

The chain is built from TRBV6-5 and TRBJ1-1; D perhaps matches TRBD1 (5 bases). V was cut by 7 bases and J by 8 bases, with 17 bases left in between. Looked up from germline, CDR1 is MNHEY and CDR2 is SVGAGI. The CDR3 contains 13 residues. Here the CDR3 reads CASIRDSPREAFF. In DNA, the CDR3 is TGTGCCAGCATTCGGGACTCACCGAGGGAAGCTTTCTTT.

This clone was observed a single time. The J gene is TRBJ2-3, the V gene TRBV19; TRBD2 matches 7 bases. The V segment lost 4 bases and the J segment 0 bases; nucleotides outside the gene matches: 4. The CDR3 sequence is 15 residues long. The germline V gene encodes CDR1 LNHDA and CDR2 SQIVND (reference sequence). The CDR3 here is CASSNPGGSTDTQYF. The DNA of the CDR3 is TGTGCCAGTAGTAACCCGGGGGGTAGCACAGATACGCAGTATTTT. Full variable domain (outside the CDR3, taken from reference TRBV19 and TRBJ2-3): DGGITQSPKYLFRKEGQNVTLSCEQNLNHDAMYWYRQDPGQGLRLIYYSQIVNDFQKGDIAEGYSVSREKKESFPLTVTSAQKNPTAFYLCASSNPGGSTDTQYFGPGTRLTVL.

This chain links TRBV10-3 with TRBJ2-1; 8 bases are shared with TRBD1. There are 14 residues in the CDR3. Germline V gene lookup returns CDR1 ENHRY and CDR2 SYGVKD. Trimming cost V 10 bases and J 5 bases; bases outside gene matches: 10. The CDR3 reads CATLGQGRHNEQFF. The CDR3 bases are TGTGCCACACTAGGACAGGGTCGCCACAATGAGCAGTTCTTC.

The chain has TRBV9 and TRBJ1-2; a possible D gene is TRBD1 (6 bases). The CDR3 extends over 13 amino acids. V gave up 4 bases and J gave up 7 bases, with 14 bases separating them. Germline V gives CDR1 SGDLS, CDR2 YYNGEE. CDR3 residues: CASSSNTGFGYTF. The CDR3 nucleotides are TGTGCCAGCAGCTCAAATACAGGGTTTGGCTACACCTTC.

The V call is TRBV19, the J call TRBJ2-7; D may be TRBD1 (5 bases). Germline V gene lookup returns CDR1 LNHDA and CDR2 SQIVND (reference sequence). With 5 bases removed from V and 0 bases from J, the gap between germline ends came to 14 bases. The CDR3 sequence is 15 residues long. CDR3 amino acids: CASSPLRDSSYEQYF. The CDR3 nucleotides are TGTGCCAGTAGTCCCTTGCGAGACAGCTCCTACGAGCAGTACTTC.

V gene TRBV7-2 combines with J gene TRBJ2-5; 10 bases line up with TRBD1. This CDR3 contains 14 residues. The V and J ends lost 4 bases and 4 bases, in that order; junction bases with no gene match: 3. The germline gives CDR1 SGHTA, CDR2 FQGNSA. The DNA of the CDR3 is TGTGCCAGCAGCTCGGACAGGGGGGCAGAGACCCAGTACTTC. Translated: CASSSDRGAETQYF. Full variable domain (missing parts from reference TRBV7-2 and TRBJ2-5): GAGVSQSPSNKVTEKGKDVELRCDPISGHTALYWYRQSLGQGLEFLIYFQGNSAPDKSGLPSDRFSAERTGGSVSTLTIQRTQQEDSAVYLCASSSDRGAETQYFGPGTRLLVL.

The CDR3 loop is CASGGGAGLRTDTQYF. CDR3 sequence (DNA): TGTGCCAGTGGAGGAGGGGCTGGGTTACGTACAGATACGCAGTATTTT. The chain employs TRBV19 and TRBJ2-3, with D perhaps TRBD2 (6 bases). Trimming shortened V by 8 bases and J by 3 bases, and 21 bases separated the two germline ends. The V gene's germline CDR1 is LNHDA and CDR2 SQIVND (reference sequence). CDR3 length: 16 residues.

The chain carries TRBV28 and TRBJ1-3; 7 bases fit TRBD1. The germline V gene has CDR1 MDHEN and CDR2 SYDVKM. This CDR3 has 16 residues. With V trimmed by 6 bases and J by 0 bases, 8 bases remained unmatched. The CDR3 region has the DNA TGTGCCAGCAGGAGGGGAGGACAGGCCTCTGGAAACACCATATATTTT. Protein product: CASRRGGQASGNTIYF.

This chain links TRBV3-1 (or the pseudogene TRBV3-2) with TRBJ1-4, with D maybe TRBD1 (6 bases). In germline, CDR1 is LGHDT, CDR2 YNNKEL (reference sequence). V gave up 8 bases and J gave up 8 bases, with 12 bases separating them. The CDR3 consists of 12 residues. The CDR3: CASSQGKEKLFF. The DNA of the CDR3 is TGTGCCAGCTCCCAGGGGAAAGAAAAACTGTTTTTT.

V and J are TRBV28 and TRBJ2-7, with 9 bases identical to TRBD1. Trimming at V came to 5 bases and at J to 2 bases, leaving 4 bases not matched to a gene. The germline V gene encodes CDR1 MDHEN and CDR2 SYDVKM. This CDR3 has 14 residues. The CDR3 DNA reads TGTGCCAGCAGTGCCGACAGGGGGACCTACGAGCAGTACTTC. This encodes CASSADRGTYEQYF.

CDR3 bases: TGTGCCAGCAGGAAGCCACCGAACACTGAAGCTTTCTTT. Residues: CASRKPPNTEAFF. This chain uses TRBV6-5 with TRBJ1-1; D ambiguous. CDR3 length: 13 residues. Per the germline V gene, CDR1 is MNHEY and CDR2 is SVGAGI. Trimming removed 6 bases at V and 1 base at J, with 9 bases between.

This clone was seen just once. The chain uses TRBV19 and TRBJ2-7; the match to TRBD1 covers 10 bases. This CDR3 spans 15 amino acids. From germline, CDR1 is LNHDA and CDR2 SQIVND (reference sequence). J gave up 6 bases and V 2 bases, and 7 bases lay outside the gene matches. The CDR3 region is CASSITGTGVSEQYF. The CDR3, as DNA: TGTGCCAGTAGTATAACCGGGACAGGGGTTTCCGAGCAGTACTTC. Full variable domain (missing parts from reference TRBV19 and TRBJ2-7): DGGITQSPKYLFRKEGQNVTLSCEQNLNHDAMYWYRQDPGQGLRLIYYSQIVNDFQKGDIAEGYSVSREKKESFPLTVTSAQKNPTAFYLCASSITGTGVSEQYFGPGTRLTVT.

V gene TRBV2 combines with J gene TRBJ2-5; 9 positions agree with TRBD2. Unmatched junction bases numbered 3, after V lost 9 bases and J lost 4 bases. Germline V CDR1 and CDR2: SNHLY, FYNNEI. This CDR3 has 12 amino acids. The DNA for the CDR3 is TGTGCCAGGAAACTAGCGGGAGAGACCCAGTACTTC. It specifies CARKLAGETQYF.